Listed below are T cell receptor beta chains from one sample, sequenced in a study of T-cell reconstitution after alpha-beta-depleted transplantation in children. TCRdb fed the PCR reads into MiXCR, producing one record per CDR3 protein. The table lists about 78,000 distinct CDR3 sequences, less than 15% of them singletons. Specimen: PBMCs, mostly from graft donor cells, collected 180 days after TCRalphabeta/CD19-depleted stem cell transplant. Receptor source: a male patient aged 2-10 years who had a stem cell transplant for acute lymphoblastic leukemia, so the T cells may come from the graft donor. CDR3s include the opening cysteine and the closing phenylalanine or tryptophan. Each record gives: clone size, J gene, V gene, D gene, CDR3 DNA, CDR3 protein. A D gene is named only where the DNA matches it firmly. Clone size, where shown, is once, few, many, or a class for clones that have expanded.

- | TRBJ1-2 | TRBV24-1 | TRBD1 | TGTGCCACCAGTGATCCGACAGGGGGCCCTAACTATGGCTACACCTTC | CATSDPTGGPNYGYTF
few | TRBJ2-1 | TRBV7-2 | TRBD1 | TGTGCCAGCAGTTCCGGGACAGGGGGTGTGAATGAGCAGTTCTTC | CASSSGTGGVNEQFF
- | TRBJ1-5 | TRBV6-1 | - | TGTGCCAGCAGGCTCGGACAGAATCAGCCCCAGCATTTT | CASRLGQNQPQHF
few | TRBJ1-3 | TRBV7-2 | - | TGTGCCAGCAGCTTAGGAGGGTTCACTCGCGGAAACACCATATATTTT | CASSLGGFTRGNTIYF
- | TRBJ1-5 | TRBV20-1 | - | TGCAGTGCTAGAAGATTAAGGAGGTCTTCGAGCAATCAGCCCCAGCATTTT | CSARRLRRSSSNQPQHF
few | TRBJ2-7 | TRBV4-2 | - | TGTGCCAGCAGCCAAGACCTACTCCGTTACGAGCAGTACTTC | CASSQDLLRYEQYF
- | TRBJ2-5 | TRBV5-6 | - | TGTGCCAGCAGCTTGGCCCAAACCCAGTACTTC | CASSLAQTQYF
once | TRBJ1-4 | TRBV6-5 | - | TGTGCCAGCAGGGAAGGGGTGGAACTGTTTTTT | CASREGVELFF
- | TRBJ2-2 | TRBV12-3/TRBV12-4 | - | TGTGCCAGCAGTTTAGGGGTCGCTGCGAACACCGGGGAGCTGTTTTTT | CASSLGVAANTGELFF
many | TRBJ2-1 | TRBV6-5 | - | TGTGCCAGCAGTTACTACGATTCCTCCTGGGAGCAGTTCTTC | CASSYYDSSWEQFF
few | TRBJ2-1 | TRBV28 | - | TGTGCCAGCAGTTCTCTTAGACCCCGGGAACCCTACTCCTACAATGAGCAGTTCTTC | CASSSLRPREPYSYNEQFF
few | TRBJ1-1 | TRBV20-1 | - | TGCAGTGCTAGTACAGGCCGCCCGTTTGCCCAAATTGAAGCTTTCTTT | CSASTGRPFAQIEAFF
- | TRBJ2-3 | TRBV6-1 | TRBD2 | TGTGCCAGCAGTCTGTCTGGGCGGGGGATCACAGATACGCAGTATTTT | CASSLSGRGITDTQYF
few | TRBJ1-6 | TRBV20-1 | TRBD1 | TGCAGTGCTACAGACCAGGGGGGGTATAATTCACCCCTCCACTTT | CSATDQGGYNSPLHF
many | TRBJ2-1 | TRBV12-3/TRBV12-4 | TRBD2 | TGTGCCAGCAGTTTCGTGGGACTAGCGGTCCGCAATGAGCAGTTCTTC | CASSFVGLAVRNEQFF
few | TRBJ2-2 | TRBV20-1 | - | TGCAGTGCTAGACAGGGGAGGAGCACCGGGGAGCTGTTTTTT | CSARQGRSTGELFF
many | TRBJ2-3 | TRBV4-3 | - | TGCGCCAGCAGCCAAGATCCGGGGAGACGGTATACGCAGTATTTT | CASSQDPGRRYTQYF
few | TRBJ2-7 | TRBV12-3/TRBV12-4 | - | TGTGCCAGCAGTATCCAACAGGGCCGGGACGAGCAGTACTTC | CASSIQQGRDEQYF
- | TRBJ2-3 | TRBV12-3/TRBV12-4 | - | TGTGCCAGCAGTTCCAGGGTTCCCACAGATACGCAGTATTTT | CASSSRVPTDTQYF
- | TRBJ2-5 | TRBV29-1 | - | TGCAGCGCGGGGACGCGCCTCAGTGAGACCCAGTACTTC | CSAGTRLSETQYF
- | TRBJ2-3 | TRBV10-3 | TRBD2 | TGTGCCATCAAGGGGACTAGCAAGGATACGCAGTATTTT | CAIKGTSKDTQYF
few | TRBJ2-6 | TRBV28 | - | TGTGCCAGCAGTTCTGCTGGGGGCCCCTCTGGGGCCAACGTCCTGACTTTC | CASSSAGGPSGANVLTF
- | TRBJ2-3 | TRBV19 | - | TGTGCCAGTAGAGAAGAGCCCCGCACAGATACGCAGTATTTT | CASREEPRTDTQYF
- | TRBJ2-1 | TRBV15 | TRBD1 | TGTGCCACCAGCACCCTAGGACAGGGCAATGAGCAGTTCTTC | CATSTLGQGNEQFF
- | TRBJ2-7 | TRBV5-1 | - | TGCGCCAGCAGCTTGGCCTGGAAGGGTTCAAGCGTTAGCTCCTACGAGCAGTACTTC | CASSLAWKGSSVSSYEQYF
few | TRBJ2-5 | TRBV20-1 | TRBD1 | TGCAGTGCAAGGAAGGGGGCGAGTCGAGAGACCCAGTACTTC | CSARKGASRETQYF
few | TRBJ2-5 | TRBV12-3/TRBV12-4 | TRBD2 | TGTGCCAGCTGGGGGGGGAATATAAAGACCCAGTACTTC | CASWGGNIKTQYF
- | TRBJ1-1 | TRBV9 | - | TGTGCCAGCAGCGTAGGCGGGGGCGGAACTGAAGCTTTCTTT | CASSVGGGGTEAFF
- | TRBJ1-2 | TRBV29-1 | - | TGCAGCGTTGGACGGACAGTTAAGGGCTACACCTTC | CSVGRTVKGYTF
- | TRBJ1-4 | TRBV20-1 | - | TGCAGTGCTAGAGATGGGCATCACATCAGGGGAAAACTGTTTTTT | CSARDGHHIRGKLFF
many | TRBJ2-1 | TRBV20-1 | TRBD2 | TGCAGTGCCGGGGAGGGGCCGAGCTCCTACAATGAGCAGTTCTTC | CSAGEGPSSYNEQFF
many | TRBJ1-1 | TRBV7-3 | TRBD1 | TGTGCCAGCAGCTCATGGGACAGGGATACTGAAGCTTTCTTT | CASSSWDRDTEAFF
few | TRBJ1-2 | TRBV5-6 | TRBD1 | TGTGCCAGCAGCCGAACGGGCAGGGGGCCATTTTATGGCTACACCTTC | CASSRTGRGPFYGYTF
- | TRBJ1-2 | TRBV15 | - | TGTGCCACCAGCATGGACTATTCGTCGGGTCGGCATGGCTACACCTTC | CATSMDYSSGRHGYTF
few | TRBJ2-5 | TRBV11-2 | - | TGTGCCAGCAGTTACCTGATCGGTCTCCAAGAGACCCAGTACTTC | CASSYLIGLQETQYF
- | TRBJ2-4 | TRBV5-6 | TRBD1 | TGTGCCAGCAGCTTCCTCCGGGACAGGGACATTCAGTACTTC | CASSFLRDRDIQYF
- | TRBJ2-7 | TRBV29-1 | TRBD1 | TGCAGCGTTTCGACAGGGAGCTCCTACGAGCAGTACTTC | CSVSTGSSYEQYF
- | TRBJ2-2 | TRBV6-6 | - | TGTGCCAGCCCTAGCGCGGCCGGGGAGCTGTTTTTT | CASPSAAGELFF